This T cell receptor (beta chain) was retrieved from a study of CD8+ T cells in alopecia areata. For the study at large: Treated patients received oral tofacitinib, 5 to 10 mg twice daily.

General study findings and limits: It was lesional scalp, especially alopecia totalis/universalis, that showed higher clonality than normal scalp. Possibly because of HLA-related factors, TCR sharing was less clear across patients than in mice.

Details on this clone: Its antigen is currently unknown.

The CDR3 is 15 residues long. Germline V gene data show CDR1 as MNHEY and CDR2 as SMNVEV (reference sequence). Trimming at V came to 0 bases and at J to 4 bases, leaving 4 bases not matched to a gene. RNA was isolated and reverse transcribed to cDNA, the sequencing template. Method: immunoSEQ multiplex PCR; TCRdb's copy keeps in-frame clones and lacks some. In the table there are some 98,000 clones, about 64% of which are singletons. Treatment defined: oral pan-JAK inhibitor, 5-10 mg twice daily. This sequence was found in a human donor with alopecia areata. This chain uses TRBV27 with TRBJ2-7; 9 bases are shared with TRBD2. Sequences were derived from CD8+ T cells sorted from blood, sampled at week 4, from a patient treated with tofacitinib. CDR3 residues: CASSLSAGGPYEQYF. The CDR3 DNA follows: TGTGCCAGCAGTTTATCCGCGGGAGGGCCTTACGAGCAGTACTTC.